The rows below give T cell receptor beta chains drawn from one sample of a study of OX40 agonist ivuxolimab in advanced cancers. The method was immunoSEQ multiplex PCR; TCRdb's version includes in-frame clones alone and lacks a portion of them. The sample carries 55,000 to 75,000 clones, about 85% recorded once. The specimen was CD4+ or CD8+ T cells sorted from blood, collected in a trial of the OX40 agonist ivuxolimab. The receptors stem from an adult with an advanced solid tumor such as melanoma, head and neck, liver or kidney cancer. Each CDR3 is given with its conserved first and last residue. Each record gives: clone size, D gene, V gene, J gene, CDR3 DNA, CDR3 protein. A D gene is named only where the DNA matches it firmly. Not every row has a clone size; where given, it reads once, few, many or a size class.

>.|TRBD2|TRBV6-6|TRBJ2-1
TGTGCCAGCAGTTACGGTCGGGGGGGCCCCAATGAGCAGTTCTTC
CASSYGRGGPNEQFF
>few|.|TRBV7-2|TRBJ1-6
TGTGCCAGCAGCTTAGATGGGGGAGGCCGGGGCTACTATAATTCACCCCTCCACTTT
CASSLDGGGRGYYNSPLHF
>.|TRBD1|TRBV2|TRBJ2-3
TGTGCCAGCAGACAGGGGGCAGGAGATACGCAGTATTTT
CASRQGAGDTQYF
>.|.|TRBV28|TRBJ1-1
TGTGCCAGCAGTTTACCAGGGTTGAACACTGAAGCTTTCTTT
CASSLPGLNTEAFF
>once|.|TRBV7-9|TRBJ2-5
TGTGCCAGCAGCTTAGGGGAAAGGTACCAAGAGACCCAGTACTTC
CASSLGERYQETQYF
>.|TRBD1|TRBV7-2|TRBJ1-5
TGTGCCAGCAGCAATAGACAGGGGAGCAATCAGCCCCAGCATTTT
CASSNRQGSNQPQHF
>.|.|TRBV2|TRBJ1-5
TGTGCCAGCAAGCCCAGGACAGCCTATAGCAATCAGCCCCAGCATTTT
CASKPRTAYSNQPQHF
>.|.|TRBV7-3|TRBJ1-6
TGTGCCAGCAGCTTAGCCCCGGGCACGCTTTCACCCCTCCACTTT
CASSLAPGTLSPLHF
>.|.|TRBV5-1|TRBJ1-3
TGCGCCAGCAGCTTGACAGGGTCCATCGCTGGAAACACCATATATTTT
CASSLTGSIAGNTIYF
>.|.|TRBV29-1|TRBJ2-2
TGCAGCGTTGGACAGCAGATGAACACCGGGGAGCTGTTTTTT
CSVGQQMNTGELFF
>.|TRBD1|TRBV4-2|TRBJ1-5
TGTGCCAGCAGCACACGGACAGGGGCGGGCAATCAGCCCCAGCATTTT
CASSTRTGAGNQPQHF
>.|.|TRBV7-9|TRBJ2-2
TGTGCCAGCAGCTTAGCCCACACCGGGGAGCTGTTTTTT
CASSLAHTGELFF
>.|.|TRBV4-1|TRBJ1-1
TGCGCCAGCAGGCTAGGACAGATCGGGAACACTGAAGCTTTCTTT
CASRLGQIGNTEAFF
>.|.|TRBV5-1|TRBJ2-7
TGCGCCAGCAGCTTGACAGGGTCCTACGAGCAGTACTTC
CASSLTGSYEQYF
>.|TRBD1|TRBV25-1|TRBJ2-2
TGTGCCAGCATGGACAGGTGGAGCACCGGGGAGCTGTTTTTT
CASMDRWSTGELFF
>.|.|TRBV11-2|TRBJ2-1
TGTGCCAGCAGCTCTGGGAACTACAATGAGCAGTTCTTC
CASSSGNYNEQFF
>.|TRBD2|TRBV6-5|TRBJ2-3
TGTGCCACTAGGACTAGCGGGAGGGGAGATACGCAGTATTTT
CATRTSGRGDTQYF
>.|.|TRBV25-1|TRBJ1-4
TGTGCCAGCAGTGATTCCCGGCCGGTAGGCGAAAAACTGTTTTTT
CASSDSRPVGEKLFF
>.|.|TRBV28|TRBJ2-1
TGTGCCAGCAGCTACAGGGTTTTCCATGAGCAGTTCTTC
CASSYRVFHEQFF
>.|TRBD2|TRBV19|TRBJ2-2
TGTGCCATCAGAGCGGGGGCGAACACCGGGGAGCTGTTTTTT
CAIRAGANTGELFF
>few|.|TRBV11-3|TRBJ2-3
TGTGCCAGCGGACCGAACACAGATACGCAGTATTTT
CASGPNTDTQYF
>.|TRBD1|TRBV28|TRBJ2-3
TGTGCCAGCAGCCTCGACAGGGGAAGCACAGATACGCAGTATTTT
CASSLDRGSTDTQYF
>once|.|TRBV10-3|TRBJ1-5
TGTGCCATCCGGGGCCTGGGGCAGAATCAGCCCCAGCATTTT
CAIRGLGQNQPQHF
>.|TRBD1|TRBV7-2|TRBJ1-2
TGTGCCAGCAGCTCTGGACAGGGGAGCCTCTATGGCTACACCTTC
CASSSGQGSLYGYTF
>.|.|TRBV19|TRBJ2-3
TGTGCCAGTAGTATTCGATCGGATTGGCCAGATACGCAGTATTTT
CASSIRSDWPDTQYF
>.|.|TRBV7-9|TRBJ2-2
TGTGCCAGCAGCTTATCGGGGACTGTGAACACCGGGGAGCTGTTTTTT
CASSLSGTVNTGELFF
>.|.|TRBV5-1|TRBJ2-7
TGCGCCAGCAGCAACCGGGGCCGAGCCTACGAGCAGTACTTC
CASSNRGRAYEQYF